Included here is one T cell receptor beta chain sequence, with context. Its target is unknown. Researchers amplified the TCR beta CDR3 regions from RNA transcripts. An initial round of RT-PCR targeting the TCR CDR3 relied on the HTBI primer set. TCRdb re-called the multiplex PCR reads with MiXCR, one entry per CDR3 protein. Here the sample spans a few hundred thousand distinct CDR3 sequences, roughly 13% being singletons. In patients aged 18 to 65, hyperthyroidism was newly diagnosed, with duration under 2 months. This specimen comes from a study of T cells in Graves' hyperthyroidism and ophthalmopathy. Study-level findings and limits: Onset of ophthalmopathy came a median around 6.5 months after the model predicted it.

The sample consisted of blood. The origin of this receptor is a young woman with Graves' hyperthyroidism.

CDR3 in amino acids: CASSGGLAGGEQYF. CDR3 in DNA: TGTGCCAGCAGCGGGGGACTAGCGGGGGGCGAGCAGTACTTC. The chain is built from TRBV2 and TRBJ2-7; 15 bases align to TRBD2. Germline V lookup: CDR1 SNHLY, CDR2 FYNNEI. This CDR3 is 14 amino acids long. V lost 6 bases to trimming and J lost 6 bases; unmatched junction nucleotides: 3.